Listed below are T cell receptor beta chains from one sample, sequenced in a study of blood T cells in healthy people across ages. TCRdb analysed the 5' RACE reads with MiXCR anew, one entry per CDR3 protein. The table has about 1,500,000 distinct CDR3 sequences, around two fifths seen once. What was sequenced was blood. Receptors originate from a woman between 18 and 29 years old in good health. CDR3s include the opening cysteine and the closing phenylalanine or tryptophan. The D gene is left open where the match is weak. Where a row states a size, it is once, few, many or the class of an expanded clone; other rows omit it.

J: TRBJ2-7; D: -; size: -; V: TRBV3-1; CDR3: CASSRHGGLNYEQYF; DNA: TGTGCCAGCAGCCGCCACGGGGGACTCAACTACGAGCAGTACTTC
J: TRBJ2-3; D: TRBD2; size: -; V: TRBV30; CDR3: CARTPGGSLTDTQYF; DNA: TGTGCCAGGACCCCGGGGGGGTCCCTCACAGATACGCAGTATTTT
J: TRBJ2-1; D: -; size: -; V: TRBV4-1; CDR3: CASSQHRDTPYNEQFF; DNA: TGCGCCAGCAGCCAACACCGGGATACCCCCTACAATGAGCAGTTCTTC
J: TRBJ2-7; D: -; size: -; V: TRBV13; CDR3: CASSLKKGLEDYEQYF; DNA: TGTGCCAGCAGCCTCAAGAAAGGACTGGAGGACTACGAGCAGTACTTC
J: TRBJ2-3; D: TRBD2; size: few; V: TRBV5-1; CDR3: CASSLGLAMDTQYF; DNA: TGCGCCAGCAGCTTGGGACTAGCTATGGATACGCAGTATTTT
J: TRBJ2-3; D: TRBD2; size: -; V: TRBV13; CDR3: CASSTTSGHTDTQYF; DNA: TGTGCCAGCAGTACCACTAGCGGCCACACAGATACGCAGTATTTT
J: TRBJ2-1; D: -; size: few; V: TRBV4-1; CDR3: CASSQGSEADEQFF; DNA: TGCGCCAGCAGCCAAGGGTCGGAGGCTGATGAGCAGTTCTTC
J: TRBJ2-1; D: TRBD2; size: -; V: TRBV20-1; CDR3: CSAPAGGRDEQFF; DNA: TGCAGTGCCCCAGCGGGGGGGCGCGATGAGCAGTTCTTC
J: TRBJ1-6; D: -; size: -; V: TRBV20-1; CDR3: CSASWGSGNNSPLHF; DNA: TGCAGTGCTAGCTGGGGCTCGGGAAATAATTCACCCCTCCACTTT
J: TRBJ2-7; D: TRBD2; size: few; V: TRBV28; CDR3: CASSYPSSGGYEQYF; DNA: TGTGCCAGCAGCTATCCGAGTAGCGGGGGTTACGAGCAGTACTTC
J: TRBJ2-7; D: -; size: -; V: TRBV6-1; CDR3: CASSPPLFAGRYYEQYF; DNA: TGTGCCAGCAGTCCCCCCCTATTCGCCGGGCGCTACTACGAGCAGTACTTC
J: TRBJ2-3; D: TRBD2; size: few; V: TRBV12-3/TRBV12-4; CDR3: CASQSGGPAYF; DNA: TGTGCCAGCCAGAGCGGGGGCCCCGCGTATTTT
J: TRBJ2-5; D: TRBD2; size: -; V: TRBV28; CDR3: CASRNLAASYNEQYF; DNA: TGTGCCAGCAGAAATCTAGCGGCTAGTTACAATGAGCAGTACTTC
J: TRBJ2-6; D: TRBD2; size: -; V: TRBV28; CDR3: CASKSGGNRRSGANVLTF; DNA: TGTGCCAGCAAGAGCGGGGGCAACCGGCGCTCTGGGGCCAACGTCCTGACTTTC
J: TRBJ1-5; D: TRBD1; size: -; V: TRBV6-2/TRBV6-3; CDR3: CASSYSGTGGRSNQPQHF; DNA: TGTGCCAGCAGTTACTCAGGGACAGGGGGACGGAGCAATCAGCCCCAGCATTTT
J: TRBJ1-2; D: -; size: few; V: TRBV6-1; CDR3: CASISSDGGGYGYTF; DNA: TGTGCCAGCATCAGCTCGGACGGAGGAGGCTATGGCTACACCTTC
J: TRBJ2-3; D: TRBD2; size: -; V: TRBV28; CDR3: CASSLRGASGGLLTTDTQYF; DNA: TGTGCCAGCAGTTTAAGGGGAGCTAGCGGGGGGCTTCTGACCACAGATACGCAGTATTTT
J: TRBJ2-7; D: TRBD1; size: -; V: TRBV3-1; CDR3: CASSSRLDRGNEQYF; DNA: TGTGCCAGCAGCTCACGCTTGGACAGGGGGAACGAGCAGTACTTC
J: TRBJ1-2; D: -; size: -; V: TRBV12-3/TRBV12-4; CDR3: CASSFRGPGYGYTF; DNA: TGTGCCAGCAGTTTTCGGGGCCCCGGCTATGGCTACACCTTC
J: TRBJ2-1; D: -; size: many; V: TRBV6-6; CDR3: CASSYSRVYNEQFF; DNA: TGTGCCAGCAGTTACTCGAGGGTCTACAATGAGCAGTTCTTC
J: TRBJ2-7; D: -; size: once; V: TRBV19; CDR3: CASSIGGPPYYEQYF; DNA: TGTGCCAGTAGTATCGGCGGACCTCCGTACTACGAGCAGTACTTC
J: TRBJ1-1; D: -; size: -; V: TRBV4-2; CDR3: CASSQDSVKNTEAFF; DNA: TGTGCCAGCAGCCAAGATTCAGTTAAGAACACTGAAGCTTTCTTT
J: TRBJ2-7; D: -; size: -; V: TRBV4-1; CDR3: CASSPVGTVTYEQYF; DNA: TGCGCCAGCAGCCCCGTAGGGACGGTGACCTACGAGCAGTACTTC
J: TRBJ1-6; D: -; size: few; V: TRBV20-1; CDR3: CSATEGNSPLHF; DNA: TGCAGTGCTACGGAGGGAAATTCACCCCTCCACTTT
J: TRBJ1-2; D: -; size: few; V: TRBV2; CDR3: CASRKTAYGYTF; DNA: TGTGCCAGCAGAAAGACGGCCTATGGCTACACCTTC
J: TRBJ1-2; D: -; size: few; V: TRBV5-1; CDR3: CASSFGASYGYTF; DNA: TGCGCCAGCAGCTTTGGTGCATCCTATGGCTACACCTTC
J: TRBJ2-1; D: -; size: few; V: TRBV27; CDR3: CASSPVGSPRRFF; DNA: TGTGCCAGCAGTCCCGTAGGGTCACCCCGGCGGTTCTTC
J: TRBJ1-6; D: -; size: few; V: TRBV6-1; CDR3: CASSEALPTGGSPLHF; DNA: TGTGCCAGCAGTGAAGCGTTACCTACTGGGGGTTCACCCCTCCACTTT
J: TRBJ2-1; D: TRBD2; size: -; V: TRBV27; CDR3: CASSLTHGGDNEQFF; DNA: TGTGCCAGCAGCCTCACCCACGGGGGGGACAATGAGCAGTTCTTC
J: TRBJ2-1; D: -; size: -; V: TRBV11-2; CDR3: CASSPQQPLSFYNEQFF; DNA: TGTGCCAGCAGCCCCCAACAGCCACTTAGCTTCTACAATGAGCAGTTCTTC
J: TRBJ2-7; D: TRBD1; size: -; V: TRBV4-1; CDR3: CASSQGWGQDEQYF; DNA: TGCGCCAGCAGCCAAGGGTGGGGACAGGACGAGCAGTACTTC
J: TRBJ2-3; D: TRBD2; size: -; V: TRBV20-1; CDR3: CSAGNSGRGTDTQYF; DNA: TGCAGTGCTGGAAATAGCGGGAGAGGCACAGATACGCAGTATTTT
J: TRBJ2-2; D: -; size: -; V: TRBV10-1; CDR3: CASSEAALTTGELFF; DNA: TGCGCCAGCTCCGAAGCGGCCCTAACGACCGGGGAGCTGTTTTTT
J: TRBJ2-1; D: TRBD2; size: few; V: TRBV13; CDR3: CASSSRSGLAGYNEQFF; DNA: TGTGCCAGCAGCTCTCGATCCGGACTAGCGGGGTACAATGAGCAGTTCTTC
J: TRBJ2-1; D: TRBD2; size: few; V: TRBV6-5; CDR3: CASSYTSGSNEQFF; DNA: TGTGCCAGCAGTTACACTAGCGGGAGCAATGAGCAGTTCTTC
J: TRBJ2-7; D: -; size: -; V: TRBV20-1; CDR3: CSASELRLGLSTYEQYF; DNA: TGCAGTGCTAGCGAGCTTCGCCTCGGACTTTCAACCTACGAGCAGTACTTC
J: TRBJ1-5; D: -; size: -; V: TRBV18; CDR3: CASSPEAAGNQPQHF; DNA: TGTGCCAGCTCACCGGAGGCGGCGGGTAATCAGCCCCAGCATTTT
J: TRBJ2-2; D: -; size: -; V: TRBV12-3/TRBV12-4; CDR3: CASRASLGPANTGELFF; DNA: TGTGCCAGCAGGGCGTCTTTAGGACCCGCGAACACCGGGGAGCTGTTTTTT
J: TRBJ2-3; D: TRBD2; size: -; V: TRBV6-4; CDR3: CASSGSAGGPDTQYF; DNA: TGTGCCAGCAGTGGCTCAGCGGGGGGGCCAGATACGCAGTATTTT
J: TRBJ1-5; D: -; size: -; V: TRBV12-3/TRBV12-4; CDR3: CASSLQLNQLQHF; DNA: TGTGCCAGCAGCCTCCAACTCAATCAGCTCCAGCATTTT
J: TRBJ2-7; D: -; size: many; V: TRBV12-3/TRBV12-4; CDR3: CASSRTAYEQYF; DNA: TGTGCCAGCAGTCGCACGGCCTACGAGCAGTACTTC
J: TRBJ2-5; D: TRBD2; size: few; V: TRBV20-1; CDR3: CSAPFSGKETQYF; DNA: TGCAGTGCGCCATTCAGCGGGAAAGAGACCCAGTACTTC
J: TRBJ2-1; D: TRBD2; size: -; V: TRBV10-3; CDR3: CAISYIAGEAFNEQFF; DNA: TGTGCCATCAGTTACATAGCGGGGGAGGCCTTTAATGAGCAGTTCTTC
J: TRBJ2-3; D: TRBD1; size: -; V: TRBV11-2; CDR3: CASSSQGAGGKYVTDTQYF; DNA: TGTGCCAGCAGCTCCCAAGGCGCAGGGGGAAAATATGTGACAGATACGCAGTATTTT
J: TRBJ2-5; D: TRBD2; size: -; V: TRBV29-1; CDR3: CSVEGLAGINEQYF; DNA: TGCAGCGTCGAGGGACTAGCGGGGATTAATGAGCAGTACTTC
J: TRBJ2-7; D: TRBD2; size: -; V: TRBV20-1; CDR3: CSCERDYEQYF; DNA: TGCAGTTGTGAGCGGGACTACGAGCAGTACTTC
J: TRBJ2-1; D: TRBD2; size: few; V: TRBV4-1; CDR3: CASSQVPTSGAYNEQFF; DNA: TGCGCCAGCAGCCAAGTTCCCACTAGCGGGGCATACAATGAGCAGTTCTTC